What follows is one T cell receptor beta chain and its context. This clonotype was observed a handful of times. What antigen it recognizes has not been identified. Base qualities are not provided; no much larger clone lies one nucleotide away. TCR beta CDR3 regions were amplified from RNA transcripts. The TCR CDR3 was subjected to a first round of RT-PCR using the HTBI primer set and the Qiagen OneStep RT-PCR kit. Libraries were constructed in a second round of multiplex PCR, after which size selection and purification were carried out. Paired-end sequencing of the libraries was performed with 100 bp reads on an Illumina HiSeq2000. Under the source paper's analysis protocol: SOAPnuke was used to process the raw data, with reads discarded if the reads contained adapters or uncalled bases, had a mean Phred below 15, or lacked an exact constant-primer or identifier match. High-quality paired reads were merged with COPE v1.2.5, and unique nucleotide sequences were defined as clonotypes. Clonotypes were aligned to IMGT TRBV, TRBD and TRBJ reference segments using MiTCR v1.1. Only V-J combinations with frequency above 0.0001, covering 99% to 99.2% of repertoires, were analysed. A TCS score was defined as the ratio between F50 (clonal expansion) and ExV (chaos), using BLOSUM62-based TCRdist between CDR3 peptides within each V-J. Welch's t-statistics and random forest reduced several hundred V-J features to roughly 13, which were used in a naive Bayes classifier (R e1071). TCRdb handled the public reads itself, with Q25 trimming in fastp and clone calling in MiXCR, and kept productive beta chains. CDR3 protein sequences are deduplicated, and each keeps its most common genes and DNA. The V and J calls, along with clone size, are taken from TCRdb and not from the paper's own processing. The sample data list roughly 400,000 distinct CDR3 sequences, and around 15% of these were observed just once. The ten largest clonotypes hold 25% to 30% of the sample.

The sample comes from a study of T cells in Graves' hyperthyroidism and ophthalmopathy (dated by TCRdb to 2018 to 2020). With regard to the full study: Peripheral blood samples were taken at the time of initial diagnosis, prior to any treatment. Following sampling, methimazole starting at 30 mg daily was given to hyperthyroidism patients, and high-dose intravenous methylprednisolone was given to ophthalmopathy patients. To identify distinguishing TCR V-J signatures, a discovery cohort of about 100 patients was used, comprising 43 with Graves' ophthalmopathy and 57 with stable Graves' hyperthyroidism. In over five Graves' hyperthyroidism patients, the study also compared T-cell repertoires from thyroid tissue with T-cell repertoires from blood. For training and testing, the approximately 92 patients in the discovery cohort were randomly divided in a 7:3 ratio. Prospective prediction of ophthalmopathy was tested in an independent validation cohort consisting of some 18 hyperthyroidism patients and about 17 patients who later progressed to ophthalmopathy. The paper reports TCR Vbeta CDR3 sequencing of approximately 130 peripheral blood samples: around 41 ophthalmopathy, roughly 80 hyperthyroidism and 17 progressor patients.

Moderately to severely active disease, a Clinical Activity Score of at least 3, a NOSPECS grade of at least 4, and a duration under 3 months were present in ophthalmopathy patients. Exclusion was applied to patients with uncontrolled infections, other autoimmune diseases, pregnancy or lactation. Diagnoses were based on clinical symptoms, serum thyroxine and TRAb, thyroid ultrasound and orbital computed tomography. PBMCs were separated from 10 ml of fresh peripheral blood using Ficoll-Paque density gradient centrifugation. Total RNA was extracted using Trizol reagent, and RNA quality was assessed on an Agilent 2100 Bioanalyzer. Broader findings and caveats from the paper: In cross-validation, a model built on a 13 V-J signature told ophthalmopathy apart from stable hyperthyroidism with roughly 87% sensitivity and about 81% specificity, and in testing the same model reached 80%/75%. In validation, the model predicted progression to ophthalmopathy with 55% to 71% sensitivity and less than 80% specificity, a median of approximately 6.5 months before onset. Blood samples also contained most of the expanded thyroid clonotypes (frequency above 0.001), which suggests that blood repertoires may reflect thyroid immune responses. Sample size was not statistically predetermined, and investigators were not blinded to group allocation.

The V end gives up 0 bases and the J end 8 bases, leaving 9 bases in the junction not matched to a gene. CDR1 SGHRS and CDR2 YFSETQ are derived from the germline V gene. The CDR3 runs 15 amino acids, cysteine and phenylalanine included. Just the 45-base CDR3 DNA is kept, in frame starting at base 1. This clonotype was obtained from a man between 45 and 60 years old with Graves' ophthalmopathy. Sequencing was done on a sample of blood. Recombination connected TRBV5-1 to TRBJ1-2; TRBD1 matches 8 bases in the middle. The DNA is TGCGCCAGCAGCTTGGATGGGGACAGGCTGAGGGGCTACACCTTC. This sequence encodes CASSLDGDRLRGYTF.